This T cell receptor (beta chain) was sequenced in a study of response to subunit inactivated influenza vaccine. Notes on the study in general: There was a suggestion from the authors that each seasonal influenza vaccination recruits few new T cells.

TCRdb reprocessed the RT-PCR reads via MiXCR and lists one record per CDR3 protein. The sample carries 150,000 to 200,000 distinct CDR3 sequences, about 11% recorded once. As for this clonotype: Antigen specificity is unknown. With a much larger clone just one base away, this may be a read error.

V gave up 3 bases and J gave up 10 bases; unmatched junction bases: 6. Germline V gene sequence: CDR1 DFQATT, CDR2 SNEGSKA (reference sequence). The CDR3 is 14 amino acids. The chain links TRBV20-1 to TRBJ2-1; 13 positions agree with TRBD2. The specimen comprised non-naive T cells sorted from PBMCs, sampled roughly 48 days after vaccination. The clonotype originates from a man in his fifties who received an inactivated influenza vaccine. The chain's CDR3 is CSARQTSGRNEQFF. In DNA form, the CDR3 reads TGCAGTGCTAGGCAGACTAGCGGGAGGAACGAGCAGTTCTTC.